Shown below are 10 T cell receptor beta chains from a single sample sequenced in a study of response to subunit inactivated influenza vaccine. Using its own MiXCR run on the RT-PCR reads, TCRdb lists one record per CDR3 protein. The repertoire holds 650,000 or so distinct CDR3 sequences, with around 15% as singletons. The material was PBMCs from blood, obtained 14 days before vaccination. Receptor source: a middle-aged man who received an inactivated influenza vaccine.

The gene calls are TRBV20-1 and TRBJ2-3; a weak D match, TRBD1 (6 bases). The V end was cut by 6 bases, the J end by 5 bases, with 27 bases between. Germline assignment: CDR1 DFQATT and CDR2 SNEGSKA (reference sequence). There are 17 residues in the CDR3. Here the CDR3 DNA reads TGCAGTGCCCGTACACTCCAACTACAGGGTCCTTTAGATACGCAGTATTTT. Translated, it gives CSARTLQLQGPLDTQYF.

This clonotype showed up just a few times. V usage is TRBV7-9 and J usage is TRBJ1-2; 7 bases fit TRBD1. This CDR3 contains 15 residues. Germline lookup yields CDR1 SEHNR and CDR2 FQNEAQ (reference sequence). The junction had 9 bases not matched to a gene; V was cut back by 2 bases and J by 6 bases. The CDR3 region has the DNA TGTGCCAGCAGCTTATGGCAGGGGGTTGGCGATGGCTACACCTTC. Translating it yields CASSLWQGVGDGYTF.

The V gene is TRBV6-1, the J gene TRBJ2-7; TRBD1 might be the D (7 bases). The CDR3 contains 14 residues. V gave up 6 bases and J gave up 4 bases, with 16 bases separating them. Per germline, CDR1 MNHNS and CDR2 SASEGT. The CDR3 coding sequence is TGTGCCAGCAGACCGACAGGGACTCCTTACGAGCAGTACTTC. Translated, it gives CASRPTGTPYEQYF.

In this sample, this clonotype turned up a few times. This chain links TRBV11-2 with TRBJ1-1; no clear D gene. The CDR3 consists of 16 residues. The germline CDR1 and CDR2 sequences are SGHAT and FQNNGV. Trimming left V 4 bases short and J 1 base short, with 16 bases between. The CDR3 DNA reads TGTGCCAGCAGCTCAAATCAAGGACCTACGAACACTGAAGCTTTCTTT. Translation: CASSSNQGPTNTEAFF.

This clonotype was counted at least ten times. This chain connects TRBV24-1 to TRBJ2-1; 9 positions match TRBD1. This CDR3 is 14 amino acids long. V lost 4 bases, J lost 9 bases, and 6 bases stayed unmatched. CDR1 KGHDR and CDR2 SFDVKD come from the germline V gene. CDR3 in DNA: TGTGCCACCAGTGAGGGGAGGACAGGGGCTGAGCAGTTCTTC. Its protein is CATSEGRTGAEQFF.

This clonotype was detected many times. The CDR3 is CASSLLTGTGSHEQYF. The CDR3 bases are TGTGCCAGCAGCTTGCTAACCGGGACAGGGTCCCACGAGCAGTACTTC. This rearrangement joins TRBV5-6 to TRBJ2-7, with TRBD1 matching 9 bases. The V gene end was trimmed by 1 base and the J gene end by 5 bases; junction bases not matched to a gene: 10. CDR3 length equals 16 residues. Germline V CDR1 and CDR2: SGHDT, YYEEEE.

The chain links TRBV9 to TRBJ1-1; possibly TRBD1 for D (6 bases). CDR3 length equals 14 residues. Germline assignment: CDR1 SGDLS and CDR2 YYNGEE. Deletions cut 0 bases from V and 5 bases from J, with 11 bases between. This CDR3 is CASSVVRGKTEAFF. The CDR3 nucleotides read TGTGCCAGCAGCGTAGTGAGGGGGAAGACTGAAGCTTTCTTT.

This clonotype came up many times. J is TRBJ2-5 and V is TRBV5-1; D tentatively reads TRBD1 or TRBD2 (5 bases each). Trimming took off 0 bases at V and 5 bases at J, with 8 bases between the two ends. Germline assignment: CDR1 SGHRS and CDR2 YFSETQ. The CDR3 has 13 amino acids. The DNA for the CDR3 is TGCGCCAGCAGCTTGGAAGGGGACGAGACCCAGTACTTC. As protein: CASSLEGDETQYF.

This chain uses TRBV4-1 with TRBJ2-1, with 9 bases lining up with TRBD1. This CDR3 is 14 amino acids long. V was pared by 4 bases and J by 6 bases, with 4 bases of the junction left unmatched. The V gene's germline CDR1 is MGHRA and CDR2 YSYEKL. CDR3 in amino acids: CASSPRTGVNEQFF. CDR3 bases: TGCGCCAGCAGCCCCCGGACAGGGGTCAATGAGCAGTTCTTC.

This clonotype was picked up a small number of times. The chain employs TRBV12-3 or TRBV12-4 and TRBJ1-6; D gene ambiguous. Trimming took off 4 bases at V and 8 bases at J, with 12 bases between the two ends. This CDR3 region has 14 residues. DNA of the CDR3: TGTGCCAGCAGTTCTGGGATTGGGGATTCACCCCTCCACTTT. It translates to CASSSGIGDSPLHF.